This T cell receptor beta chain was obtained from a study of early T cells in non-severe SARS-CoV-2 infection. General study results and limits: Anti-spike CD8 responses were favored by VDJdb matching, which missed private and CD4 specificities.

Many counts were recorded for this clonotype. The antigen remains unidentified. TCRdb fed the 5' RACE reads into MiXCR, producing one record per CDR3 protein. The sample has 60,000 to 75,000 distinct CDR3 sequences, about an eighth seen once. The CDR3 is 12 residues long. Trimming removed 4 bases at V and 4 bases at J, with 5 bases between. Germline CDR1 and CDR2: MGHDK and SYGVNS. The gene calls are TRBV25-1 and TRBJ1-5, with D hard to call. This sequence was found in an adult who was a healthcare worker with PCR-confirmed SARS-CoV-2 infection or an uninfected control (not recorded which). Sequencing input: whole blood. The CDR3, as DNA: TGTGCCAGCAGTGCTCTAAATCAGCCCCAGCATTTT. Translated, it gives CASSALNQPQHF.